A selection of T cell receptor beta chains follows, all from one sample in a study of beta chain features in type 1 diabetes. This table comes from immunoSEQ multiplex PCR, and its TCRdb copy is limited to in-frame clones, with some not included. The table records some 370,000 clones, around 10% of them present only once. The sequencing sample was made of central memory CD4+ T cells from blood. The source of these receptors is a man younger than 45 with type 1 diabetes. Both conserved end residues are part of each CDR3. The order of the fields is J gene, clone size, D gene, V gene, CDR3 DNA, CDR3 protein. D genes are given only for firm matches. Some rows mark clone size as missing; the rest say once, few, many or name a class of expanded clone.

TRBJ2-1 | many | NA | TRBV7-2 | TGTGCCAGCAGCTCTCCTCGGCGCCTGGGGGTGCAGTTCTTC | CASSSPRRLGVQFF
TRBJ2-3 | many | NA | TRBV27 | TGTGCCAGCAGTTCCTTCACAGATACGCAGTATTTT | CASSSFTDTQYF
TRBJ2-7 | few | NA | TRBV14 | TGTGCCAGCAGCCAGGAAAAAACAGGTGTAGGGCAGTACTTC | CASSQEKTGVGQYF
TRBJ2-1 | NA | NA | TRBV7-3 | TGTGCCAGCAGCCCCTCAGTATCGGCGGGGACAAGCAATGAGCAGTTCTTC | CASSPSVSAGTSNEQFF
TRBJ2-6 | NA | NA | TRBV9 | TGTGCCAGCAGCGTAGGAGGCTCTGGGGCCAACGTCCTGACTTTC | CASSVGGSGANVLTF
TRBJ2-2 | few | NA | TRBV4-3 | TGCGCCAGCAGCCAAGATTGGGCTAGCGGGGAGCTGTTTTTT | CASSQDWASGELFF
TRBJ2-2 | NA | NA | TRBV4-1 | TGCGCCAGCAGCCCCGGGGGCACGAACACCGGGGAGCTGTTTTTT | CASSPGGTNTGELFF
TRBJ2-3 | NA | TRBD2 | TRBV6-5 | TGTGCCAGCAAGAGGATTAGCGGGAGCACAGATACGCAGTATTTT | CASKRISGSTDTQYF
TRBJ2-5 | few | NA | TRBV6-5 | TGTGCCAGCAGTAGGAAACCTCAAGAGACCCAGTACTTC | CASSRKPQETQYF
TRBJ2-3 | few | NA | TRBV29-1 | TGCAGCGTTGTTCGGGCCAGGAGCACAGATACGCAGTATTTT | CSVVRARSTDTQYF
TRBJ1-3 | NA | NA | TRBV7-6 | TGTGCCAGCAGCACCGGACAGCCGCTATATTTT | CASSTGQPLYF
TRBJ2-1 | NA | TRBD1 | TRBV11-3 | TGTGCCAGCAGCGCCGGACAGGGGGTGGGCAATAATAATGAGCAGTTCTTC | CASSAGQGVGNNNEQFF
TRBJ2-2 | few | NA | TRBV6-5 | TGTGCCAGCCCGAGGGAGGCAACCGGGGAGCTGTTTTTT | CASPREATGELFF
TRBJ2-7 | NA | TRBD1 | TRBV6-6 | TGTGCCACTTATCCGGGACAGGGGTCCTACGAGCAGTACTTC | CATYPGQGSYEQYF
TRBJ2-1 | few | NA | TRBV15 | TGTGCCACCAGCACCCGGGGGCAGGGAAAGGAGAATGAGCAGTTCTTC | CATSTRGQGKENEQFF
TRBJ2-1 | many | NA | TRBV2 | TGTGCCAGCAGTGTCGTCAGAGAGGATGAGCAGTTCTTC | CASSVVREDEQFF
TRBJ2-7 | NA | TRBD1 | TRBV28 | TGTGCCAGCAGAAGGACAGGGTTCGAGCAGTACTTC | CASRRTGFEQYF
TRBJ2-1 | many | NA | TRBV10-3 | TGTGCCATCCGGCCTAGCGATTACAATGAGCAGTTCTTC | CAIRPSDYNEQFF
TRBJ1-3 | many | NA | TRBV7-6 | TGTGCCAGCAGCTTAGGCACGGGACACATGGACACCATATATTTT | CASSLGTGHMDTIYF
TRBJ1-3 | few | NA | TRBV5-1 | TGCGCCAGCAGCCCCAGGGACGTAACTGGAAACACCATATATTTT | CASSPRDVTGNTIYF
TRBJ2-7 | few | TRBD2 | TRBV10-3 | TGTGCCAGCAGAGGGGGACTAGCTTTTGAGCAGTACTTC | CASRGGLAFEQYF
TRBJ1-3 | NA | NA | TRBV6-5 | TGTGCCAGCAGTTACCAGACAGGAAACACCATATATTTT | CASSYQTGNTIYF
TRBJ2-7 | NA | TRBD1 | TRBV6-6 | TGTGCCAGCACCCCTTACGGAGGACAGGGGGAAAACGAGCAGTACTTC | CASTPYGGQGENEQYF
TRBJ1-1 | NA | NA | TRBV15 | TGTGCCACCAGCAGAGAGGGGAACACTGAAGCCTTCTTT | CATSREGNTEAFF
TRBJ2-7 | few | NA | TRBV28 | TGTGCCAGCAGTTACTACGAGCAGTACTTC | CASSYYEQYF
TRBJ2-7 | few | TRBD1 | TRBV10-3 | TGTGCCATTTTGGACGCGGGACAGGGGAGGTACGAGCAGTACTTC | CAILDAGQGRYEQYF
TRBJ2-2 | many | TRBD2 | TRBV28 | TGTGCCAGCAGTTTATGGAGGCTAGCGGGAGGGCCCGGGGAGCTGTTTTTT | CASSLWRLAGGPGELFF
TRBJ1-1 | many | TRBD1 | TRBV4-1 | TGCGCCAGCAGCCCCGGACAGGGCAGGATGGACACTGAAGCTTTCTTT | CASSPGQGRMDTEAFF
TRBJ1-5 | NA | NA | TRBV7-2 | TGTGCCAGCAGCTTAGAGGTGCATCAGCCCCAGCATTTT | CASSLEVHQPQHF
TRBJ1-1 | few | NA | TRBV7-9 | TGTGCCAGCAGCTTAGGACAGCTTATGAACACTGAAGCTTTCTTT | CASSLGQLMNTEAFF
TRBJ2-3 | many | TRBD2 | TRBV28 | TGTGCCAGCAGTATGATAGCGGGAGGAGTGTATACGCAGTATTTT | CASSMIAGGVYTQYF
TRBJ1-2 | few | NA | TRBV7-2 | TGTGCCAGCAGCTCCTCCCGTGGCCATCGACAATACACCTTC | CASSSSRGHRQYTF
TRBJ1-4 | many | NA | TRBV6-6 | TGTGCCAGCAGTTACTGGGGGGCAGATGAAAAACTGTTTTTT | CASSYWGADEKLFF
TRBJ2-5 | NA | TRBD1 | TRBV5-1 | TGTGTCAGCAGTCAGGATCCAGGGGGCGCGGAGACCCAGTACTTC | CVSSQDPGGAETQYF
TRBJ2-3 | few | TRBD1 | TRBV7-9 | TGTGCCAGCAGCGCCCTAAGGGGGCAGGCAGATACGCAGTATTTT | CASSALRGQADTQYF
TRBJ2-7 | NA | NA | TRBV2 | TGTGCCAGCAGGGGAGAACCTTACGAGCAGTACTTC | CASRGEPYEQYF
TRBJ2-5 | few | TRBD1 | TRBV5-4 | TGTGCCAGCAGCTTGGTGGCAGGGGGTACGGAGACCCAGTACTTC | CASSLVAGGTETQYF
TRBJ2-5 | NA | NA | TRBV15 | TGTGCCACCAGCAGAGATAATGCGGAGACCCAGTACTTC | CATSRDNAETQYF
TRBJ2-2 | NA | TRBD1 | TRBV4-2 | TGTGCCAGCAGCCTACAGGGGGTGGGGCTGTTTTTT | CASSLQGVGLFF
TRBJ2-3 | NA | TRBD2 | TRBV4-3 | TGCGCCAGCAGCTTCAACGCGGGAGGGAGCACAGATACGCAGTATTTT | CASSFNAGGSTDTQYF
TRBJ2-1 | few | TRBD2 | TRBV11-3 | TGTGCCAGCAGCTCCGGGACTACAAGTAACAATGAGCAGTTCTTC | CASSSGTTSNNEQFF
TRBJ2-5 | few | TRBD1 | TRBV30 | TGTGCCTGGAGGACAGGGGGCGGTGAGACCCAGTACTTC | CAWRTGGGETQYF
TRBJ2-1 | many | TRBD1 | TRBV11-2 | TGTGCCAGCAGCCTATTCTCGGGACAGGGTTTCTTC | CASSLFSGQGFF